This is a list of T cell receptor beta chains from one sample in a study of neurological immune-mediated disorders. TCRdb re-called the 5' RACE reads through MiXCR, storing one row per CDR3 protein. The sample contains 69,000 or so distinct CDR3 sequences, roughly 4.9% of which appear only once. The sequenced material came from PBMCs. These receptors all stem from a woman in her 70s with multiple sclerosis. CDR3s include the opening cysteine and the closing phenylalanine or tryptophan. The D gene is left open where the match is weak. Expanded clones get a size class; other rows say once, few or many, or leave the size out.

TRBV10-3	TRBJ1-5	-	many	CAISAGLSNQPQHF	TGTGCCATCAGTGCGGGGCTAAGCAATCAGCCCCAGCATTTT
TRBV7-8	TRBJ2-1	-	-	CASSHPSRGSNEQFF	TGTGCCAGCAGCCACCCCTCCAGGGGATCCAATGAGCAGTTCTTC
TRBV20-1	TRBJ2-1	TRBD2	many	CSPLGLAGGGEQFF	TGCAGCCCCCTCGGTCTAGCGGGAGGGGGTGAGCAGTTCTTC
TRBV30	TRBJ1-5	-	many	CAWSSGPNQPQHF	TGTGCCTGGAGTTCGGGGCCTAATCAGCCCCAGCATTTT
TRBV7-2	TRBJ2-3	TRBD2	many	CASSPRTSGRGDTQYF	TGTGCCAGCAGCCCAAGGACTAGCGGGAGAGGAGATACGCAGTATTTT
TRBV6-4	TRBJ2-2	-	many	CASSDSSGNTGELFF	TGTGCCAGCAGTGACTCTAGCGGGAACACCGGGGAGCTGTTTTTT
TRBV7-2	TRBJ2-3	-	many	CASSEVTGPDTQYF	TGTGCCAGCAGCGAAGTCACAGGTCCAGATACGCAGTATTTT
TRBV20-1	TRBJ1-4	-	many	CSAALGEKLFF	TGCAGTGCGGCACTTGGAGAAAAACTGTTTTTT
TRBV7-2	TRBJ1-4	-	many	CASSPGGRSNEKLFF	TGTGCCAGCAGCCCCGGGGGGCGGTCTAATGAAAAACTGTTTTTT
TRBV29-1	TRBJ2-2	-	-	CSVQGNGELFF	TGCAGCGTCCAGGGTAACGGGGAGCTGTTTTTT
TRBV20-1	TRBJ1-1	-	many	CSAREMDPEAFF	TGCAGTGCTAGAGAAATGGATCCTGAAGCTTTCTTT
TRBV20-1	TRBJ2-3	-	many	CSPDNPSTDTQYF	TGCAGCCCGGACAATCCTAGCACAGATACGCAGTATTTT
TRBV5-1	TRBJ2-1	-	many	CASSLQYNEQFF	TGCGCCAGCAGCCTCCAGTACAATGAGCAGTTCTTC
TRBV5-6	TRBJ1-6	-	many	CASSFNRAQGSPLHF	TGTGCCAGCAGCTTTAACCGGGCCCAGGGTTCACCCCTCCACTTT
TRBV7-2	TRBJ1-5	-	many	CASSLQPGQNLLNQPQHF	TGTGCCAGCAGTCTTCAGCCGGGACAAAACCTTCTAAATCAGCCCCAGCATTTT
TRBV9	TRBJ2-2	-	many	CASSPLDTGELFF	TGTGCCAGCAGCCCCCTGGACACCGGGGAGCTGTTTTTT
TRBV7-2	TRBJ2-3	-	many	CASSLPPSPKAQYF	TGTGCCAGCAGCTTACCTCCTAGCCCCAAGGCGCAGTATTTT
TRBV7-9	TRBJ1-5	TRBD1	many	CASSTTGTGNNQPQHF	TGTGCCAGCAGCACCACCGGGACAGGGAACAATCAGCCCCAGCATTTT
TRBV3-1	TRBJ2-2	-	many	CASSFSRTGELFF	TGTGCCAGCAGTTTCAGTCGTACCGGGGAGCTGTTTTTT
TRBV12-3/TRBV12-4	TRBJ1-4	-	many	CASSQRSGVSGKLFF	TGTGCCAGCAGCCAACGGTCAGGGGTCAGCGGAAAACTGTTTTTT
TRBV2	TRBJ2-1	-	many	CASKTPSYNEQFF	TGTGCCAGCAAGACTCCTTCCTACAATGAGCAGTTCTTC
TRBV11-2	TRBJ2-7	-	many	CASSLESDYEQYF	TGTGCCAGCAGCTTAGAGTCCGACTACGAGCAGTACTTC
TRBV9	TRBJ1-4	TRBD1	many	CASSRTGLWEKLFF	TGTGCCAGCAGCCGGACAGGCCTCTGGGAAAAACTGTTTTTT
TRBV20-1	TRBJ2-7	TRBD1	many	CSAVTGRSSYEQYF	TGCAGTGCTGTGACAGGGAGAAGCTCCTACGAGCAGTACTTC
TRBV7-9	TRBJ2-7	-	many	CASSLSVYEQYF	TGTGCCAGCAGCTTATCTGTCTACGAGCAGTACTTC
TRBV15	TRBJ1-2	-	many	CATSRDTETFYYGYTF	TGTGCCACCAGCAGAGATACAGAGACTTTTTACTATGGCTACACCTTC
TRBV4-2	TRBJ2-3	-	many	CASSVTSGSTDTQYF	TGTGCCAGCAGCGTAACCAGCGGGAGCACAGATACGCAGTATTTT
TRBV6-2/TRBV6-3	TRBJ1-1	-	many	CASRTLGVRGEAFF	TGTGCCAGCAGGACATTAGGGGTTCGGGGTGAAGCTTTCTTT
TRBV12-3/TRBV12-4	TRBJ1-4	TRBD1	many	CASSRRTGRNEKLFF	TGTGCCAGCAGTAGGAGGACAGGGCGAAATGAAAAACTGTTTTTT
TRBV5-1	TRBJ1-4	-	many	CASSLDPDSEKLFF	TGCGCCAGCAGCTTGGATCCGGATTCCGAAAAACTGTTTTTT
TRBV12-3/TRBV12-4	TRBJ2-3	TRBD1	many	CASRGTGRTDTQYF	TGTGCCAGCAGGGGGACAGGGCGAACAGATACGCAGTATTTT
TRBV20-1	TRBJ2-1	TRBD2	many	CSARASGPYNEQFF	TGCAGTGCTAGAGCTAGCGGGCCCTACAATGAGCAGTTCTTC
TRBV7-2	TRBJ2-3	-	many	CASSFPTVSTDTQYF	TGTGCCAGCAGCTTCCCGACTGTTAGCACAGATACGCAGTATTTT
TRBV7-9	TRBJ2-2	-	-	CASSNLTRSGELFF	TGTGCCAGCAGCAATCTGACTAGGTCCGGGGAGCTGTTTTTT
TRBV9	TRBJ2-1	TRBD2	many	CASSALAGDYNEQFF	TGTGCCAGCAGCGCACTAGCGGGAGACTACAATGAGCAGTTCTTC
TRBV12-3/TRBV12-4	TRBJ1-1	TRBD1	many	CASRGQGPMNTEAFF	TGTGCCAGCAGGGGACAGGGACCCATGAACACTGAAGCTTTCTTT
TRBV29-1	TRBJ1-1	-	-	CSSGGGQGNVRSTEAFF	TGCAGCTCCGGCGGAGGGCAGGGGAACGTCAGGAGCACTGAAGCTTTCTTT